A selection of T cell receptor beta chains follows, all from one sample in a study of cytomegalovirus exposure and HLA in healthy donors. Method: immunoSEQ multiplex PCR; TCRdb's copy keeps in-frame clones and lacks some. The table has roughly 130,000 clones, less than 85% seen once; the top ten hold around 4.7%. The sequencing sample was made of PBMCs. Receptors were obtained from a man aged 18-30 years in good health and CMV-seropositive. Each CDR3 is given with its conserved first and last residue. The D gene is left open where the match is weak. Where a row states a size, it is once, few, many or the class of an expanded clone; other rows omit it.

clone_size: -; v_call: TRBV27; d_call: TRBD2; cdr3_length: 17; j_call: TRBJ2-6; cdr3_aa: CASSFFPGGPGANVLTF; cdr3_nt: TGTGCCAGCAGTTTTTTTCCGGGGGGACCTGGGGCCAACGTCCTGACTTTC
clone_size: once; v_call: TRBV19; d_call: -; cdr3_length: 16; j_call: TRBJ1-1; cdr3_aa: CASSRRREVMNTEAFF; cdr3_nt: TGTGCCAGTAGTAGGAGAAGGGAGGTCATGAACACTGAAGCTTTCTTT
clone_size: -; v_call: TRBV7-9; d_call: TRBD1; cdr3_length: 14; j_call: TRBJ1-4; cdr3_aa: CASSSRQGDEKLFF; cdr3_nt: TGTGCCAGCAGCTCACGACAGGGTGATGAAAAACTGTTTTTT
clone_size: -; v_call: TRBV13; d_call: -; cdr3_length: 15; j_call: TRBJ1-2; cdr3_aa: CASDHRAKWNYGYTF; cdr3_nt: TGTGCCAGCGACCACAGGGCGAAGTGGAACTATGGCTACACCTTC
clone_size: -; v_call: TRBV5-4; d_call: TRBD2; cdr3_length: 15; j_call: TRBJ2-5; cdr3_aa: CASSNRLSGGETQYF; cdr3_nt: TGTGCCAGCAGTAACCGACTTTCGGGGGGGGAGACCCAGTACTTC
clone_size: few; v_call: TRBV4-1; d_call: -; cdr3_length: 15; j_call: TRBJ1-4; cdr3_aa: CASSQDFRTHEKLFF; cdr3_nt: TGCGCCAGCAGCCAAGATTTCCGGACACATGAAAAACTGTTTTTT
clone_size: -; v_call: TRBV28; d_call: -; cdr3_length: 12; j_call: TRBJ2-1; cdr3_aa: CASSRFYNEQFF; cdr3_nt: TGTGCCAGCAGCCGTTTCTACAATGAGCAGTTCTTC
clone_size: -; v_call: TRBV2; d_call: -; cdr3_length: 15; j_call: TRBJ2-5; cdr3_aa: CASSSENTGSGTQYF; cdr3_nt: TGTGCCAGCAGTTCCGAGAATACAGGGAGCGGGACCCAGTACTTC
clone_size: -; v_call: TRBV28; d_call: TRBD1; cdr3_length: 16; j_call: TRBJ2-3; cdr3_aa: CASSTPTGRVADTQYF; cdr3_nt: TGTGCCAGCAGTACCCCGACAGGGAGAGTAGCAGATACGCAGTATTTT
clone_size: -; v_call: TRBV7-2; d_call: TRBD2; cdr3_length: 17; j_call: TRBJ2-1; cdr3_aa: CASSWGLAGVVYNEQFF; cdr3_nt: TGTGCCAGCAGCTGGGGACTAGCGGGGGTGGTCTACAATGAGCAGTTCTTC
clone_size: -; v_call: TRBV6-5; d_call: TRBD1; cdr3_length: 13; j_call: TRBJ1-1; cdr3_aa: CASSETGGIEAFF; cdr3_nt: TGTGCCAGCAGTGAGACAGGGGGCATTGAAGCTTTCTTT
clone_size: -; v_call: TRBV18; d_call: -; cdr3_length: 16; j_call: TRBJ2-7; cdr3_aa: CASSPFPSGGFFEQYF; cdr3_nt: TGTGCCAGCTCACCGTTCCCTTCCGGAGGGTTCTTCGAGCAGTACTTC
clone_size: -; v_call: TRBV4-3; d_call: TRBD1; cdr3_length: 14; j_call: TRBJ2-4; cdr3_aa: CASSLGQGRDIQYF; cdr3_nt: TGCGCCAGCAGCCTAGGACAGGGGAGGGACATTCAGTACTTC
clone_size: once; v_call: TRBV11-3; d_call: TRBD2; cdr3_length: 16; j_call: TRBJ2-5; cdr3_aa: CASSPGGGRLRETQYF; cdr3_nt: TGTGCCAGCAGCCCGGGGGGGGGACGTCTTCGAGAGACCCAGTACTTC
clone_size: few; v_call: TRBV7-9; d_call: -; cdr3_length: 16; j_call: TRBJ2-1; cdr3_aa: CASSFAGSSPYNEQFF; cdr3_nt: TGTGCCAGCAGCTTCGCCGGGTCATCGCCCTACAATGAGCAGTTCTTC
clone_size: -; v_call: TRBV30; d_call: -; cdr3_length: 12; j_call: TRBJ2-1; cdr3_aa: CAWRGANNEQFF; cdr3_nt: TGTGCCTGGAGGGGGGCCAACAATGAGCAGTTCTTC
clone_size: once; v_call: TRBV7-9; d_call: -; cdr3_length: 14; j_call: TRBJ1-2; cdr3_aa: CASSPGRSNYGYTF; cdr3_nt: TGTGCCAGCAGCCCTGGCCGCTCTAACTATGGCTACACCTTC
clone_size: -; v_call: TRBV27; d_call: TRBD2; cdr3_length: 15; j_call: TRBJ2-5; cdr3_aa: CASSSLERERETQYF; cdr3_nt: TGTGCCAGCAGTTCCCTGGAGCGGGAGCGGGAGACCCAGTACTTC
clone_size: few; v_call: TRBV18; d_call: -; cdr3_length: 14; j_call: TRBJ2-7; cdr3_aa: CASSPFPGVSEQYF; cdr3_nt: TGTGCCAGCTCACCATTCCCGGGAGTCAGCGAGCAGTACTTC
clone_size: -; v_call: TRBV27; d_call: -; cdr3_length: 16; j_call: TRBJ2-3; cdr3_aa: CASSFLRSSSTDTQYF; cdr3_nt: TGTGCCAGCAGTTTTCTGCGGTCATCTAGCACAGATACGCAGTATTTT
clone_size: -; v_call: TRBV29-1; d_call: TRBD2; cdr3_length: 14; j_call: TRBJ2-2; cdr3_aa: CSVWRDYNTGELFF; cdr3_nt: TGCAGCGTTTGGAGGGACTACAACACCGGGGAGCTGTTTTTT
clone_size: -; v_call: TRBV30; d_call: TRBD2; cdr3_length: 17; j_call: TRBJ2-1; cdr3_aa: CAWSVLVGGRSYNEQFF; cdr3_nt: TGTGCCTGGAGTGTACTGGTGGGCGGGAGATCCTACAATGAGCAGTTCTTC
clone_size: -; v_call: TRBV7-3; d_call: TRBD1; cdr3_length: 12; j_call: TRBJ1-1; cdr3_aa: CASSTRTGWAFF; cdr3_nt: TGTGCCAGCAGCACCCGGACAGGGTGGGCTTTCTTT
clone_size: few; v_call: TRBV28; d_call: -; cdr3_length: 15; j_call: TRBJ1-5; cdr3_aa: CASSLGGAHNQPQHF; cdr3_nt: TGTGCCAGCAGTTTGGGGGGGGCCCACAATCAGCCCCAGCATTTT
clone_size: -; v_call: TRBV7-2; d_call: TRBD2; cdr3_length: 16; j_call: TRBJ2-7; cdr3_aa: CASSSKRLAGAYEQYF; cdr3_nt: TGTGCCAGCAGCTCCAAGCGACTAGCGGGTGCTTACGAGCAGTACTTC
clone_size: -; v_call: TRBV5-1; d_call: -; cdr3_length: 13; j_call: TRBJ2-7; cdr3_aa: CASTLDSSYEQYF; cdr3_nt: TGCGCCAGCACCTTGGACTCTTCCTACGAGCAGTACTTC
clone_size: -; v_call: TRBV28; d_call: -; cdr3_length: 12; j_call: TRBJ2-7; cdr3_aa: CASSPDYYEQYF; cdr3_nt: TGTGCCAGCAGTCCGGACTACTACGAGCAGTACTTC
clone_size: few; v_call: TRBV19; d_call: TRBD2; cdr3_length: 14; j_call: TRBJ2-5; cdr3_aa: CASSIVAGGETQYF; cdr3_nt: TGTGCCAGTAGTATAGTCGCGGGGGGAGAGACCCAGTACTTC
clone_size: -; v_call: TRBV6-1; d_call: TRBD1; cdr3_length: 14; j_call: TRBJ2-1; cdr3_aa: CASSTRTGVNEQFF; cdr3_nt: TGTGCCAGCAGTACCCGGACAGGGGTCAATGAGCAGTTCTTC
clone_size: -; v_call: TRBV6-5; d_call: TRBD1; cdr3_length: 13; j_call: TRBJ1-1; cdr3_aa: CASRQGGRTEAFF; cdr3_nt: TGTGCCAGCCGGCAGGGGGGACGGACTGAAGCTTTCTTT
clone_size: -; v_call: TRBV4-1; d_call: -; cdr3_length: 13; j_call: TRBJ2-7; cdr3_aa: CASSLGGIYEQYF; cdr3_nt: TGCGCCAGCAGCCTCGGAGGGATCTACGAGCAGTACTTC
clone_size: -; v_call: TRBV25-1; d_call: TRBD2; cdr3_length: 16; j_call: TRBJ2-1; cdr3_aa: CASSETAGLDNNEQFF; cdr3_nt: TGTGCCAGCAGTGAAACAGCGGGACTAGACAACAATGAGCAGTTCTTC
clone_size: -; v_call: TRBV6-5; d_call: -; cdr3_length: 14; j_call: TRBJ1-2; cdr3_aa: CASRIGNSFYGYTF; cdr3_nt: TGTGCCAGCAGAATCGGGAACAGCTTCTATGGCTACACCTTC